Sequencing of this TCR beta chain was carried out in a study of OX40 agonist ivuxolimab in advanced cancers. The protocol was immunoSEQ multiplex PCR, while the TCRdb copy is restricted to in-frame clones and leaves out a portion. The sample contains 65,000 to 95,000 clones, 65% to 85% of which appear only once. The input for sequencing was CD4+ or CD8+ T cells sorted from blood, taken in a trial of the OX40 agonist ivuxolimab. This sequence originates from an adult with an advanced solid tumor such as melanoma, head and neck, liver or kidney cancer.

CDR3 in DNA: TGTGCCAGCAGCTTAGGAAGAGATACGCAGTATTTT. Residues: CASSLGRDTQYF. The rearrangement uses TRBV7-9 and TRBJ2-3; D gene unclear. V lost 1 base, J lost 5 bases, and 4 bases lay in between. This CDR3 region has 12 residues. The germline gives CDR1 SEHNR, CDR2 FQNEAQ (reference sequence).